Listed here is a single T cell receptor (beta chain). Researchers ran immunoSEQ v3.0 at survey level. Sequenced by immunoSEQ multiplex PCR; TCRdb stores in-frame clones only, minus some. The sample yields roughly 20,000 clones, 70% to 85% seen once. The sample originates from a study of long-term antiretroviral therapy in people with HIV. Germline CDR1 reads SGHKS; CDR2 reads YYEKEE (reference sequence). The CDR3 loop spans 14 amino acids. Trimming took off 1 base at V and 1 base at J, with 8 bases between the two ends. This TCR derives from a woman aged 35 to 49 with HIV. Specimen: unsorted PBMCs, collected 4.1 years after starting antiretroviral therapy. The chain is built from TRBV5-5 and TRBJ1-1; no reliable D call. The CDR3 bases are TGTGCCAGCAGCTTGCTGGTTGGGAACACTGAAGCTTTCTTT. Its translation is CASSLLVGNTEAFF.